Shown below are 26 T cell receptor beta chains from a single sample sequenced in a study of Ad26.COV2.S vaccination and SARS-CoV-2 variants. Generated by immunoSEQ multiplex PCR, the TCRdb table keeps only in-frame clones and is missing some. The sample has about 440,000 clones, roughly 91% seen once. Treatment specified: around 19 received Ad26.COV2.S at low or high dose, single or two shots; about five received placebo; per-sample allocation not given. After the first vaccine or placebo injection, samples were drawn on day 63. Sequenced here: peripheral blood, sampled in a trial of Ad26.COV2.S vaccine versus placebo. These receptors were taken from a person aged 18-60 years who received the Ad26.COV2.S COVID-19 vaccine or a placebo.

The chain is built from TRBV19 and TRBJ2-7, with TRBD2 identical over 13 bases. The CDR3 is 17 amino acids. The J segment lost 2 bases and the V segment lost 1 base, leaving 5 bases of the junction unmatched. Per germline, CDR1 LNHDA and CDR2 SQIVND (reference sequence). CDR3: CASSIGGTSGIPYEQYF. Here the CDR3 DNA reads TGTGCCAGTAGTATAGGAGGGACTAGCGGGATCCCCTACGAGCAGTACTTC. Full variable domain (outside the CDR3, taken from reference TRBV19 and TRBJ2-7): DGGITQSPKYLFRKEGQNVTLSCEQNLNHDAMYWYRQDPGQGLRLIYYSQIVNDFQKGDIAEGYSVSREKKESFPLTVTSAQKNPTAFYLCASSIGGTSGIPYEQYFGPGTRLTVT.

This chain uses TRBV6-1 with TRBJ2-3; D unclear. V was clipped by 1 base and J by 0 bases, with 8 bases between them. The CDR3 runs to 15 residues. CDR1 and CDR2 from the germline V gene are MNHNS and SASEGT. This CDR3 reads CASSEEGSSTDTQYF. The CDR3 DNA sequence: TGTGCCAGCAGTGAAGAAGGTTCTAGCACAGATACGCAGTATTTT.

The gene calls are TRBV5-5 and TRBJ1-5, with 10 bases aligning to TRBD1. Germline V gene data show CDR1 as SGHKS and CDR2 as YYEKEE (reference sequence). Germline trimming cut 5 bases from V and 4 bases from J; bases unmatched to any gene: 6. The CDR3 spans 15 residues. The chain's CDR3 is CASRLDRGRNQPQHF. The CDR3 coding sequence is TGTGCCAGCAGGCTGGACAGGGGGAGGAATCAGCCCCAGCATTTT.

The chain is built from TRBV7-2 and TRBJ2-4; possible D gene TRBD2, 5 bases. Deletions cut 0 bases from V and 7 bases from J, with 7 bases between. Germline lookup yields CDR1 SGHTA and CDR2 FQGNSA. The CDR3 totals 13 residues. The CDR3 region has the DNA TGTGCCAGCAGCTTAGCCCCGGGGAACATTCAGTACTTC. Amino acid sequence: CASSLAPGNIQYF.

This chain links TRBV6-5 with TRBJ2-3, with TRBD2 matching over 11 bases. Trimming removed 8 bases from V and 9 bases from J; junction bases left unmatched: 13. Germline values: CDR1 MNHEY, CDR2 SVGAGI. CDR3 size: 15 residues. CDR3 residues: CASAPLAGGPGTQYF. In nucleotides, the CDR3 is TGTGCCAGCGCACCCCTAGCGGGAGGCCCAGGGACGCAGTATTTT.

The V gene is TRBV6-5, the J gene TRBJ1-5; D is possibly TRBD1 (5 bases). Germline assignment: CDR1 MNHEY and CDR2 SVGAGI. Trimming stripped 6 bases from V and 3 bases from J, with 15 bases between. CDR3 size: 15 residues. The CDR3, as DNA: TGTGCCAGCAGAAGGGAACGGGACGCCAATCAGCCCCAGCATTTT. Protein product: CASRRERDANQPQHF.

The chain has TRBV7-6 and TRBJ2-3, with TRBD2 as a possible D gene (5 bases). Trimming removed 5 bases from V and 3 bases from J, with 18 bases in between. This CDR3 is 16 amino acids long. Germline assignment: CDR1 SGHVS and CDR2 FNYEAQ. CDR3 DNA sequence: TGTGCCAGCAGCCTAGGTGTGGGAGACGAAACAGATACGCAGTATTTT. It specifies CASSLGVGDETDTQYF. Based on the CDR3 plus reference TRBV7-6 and TRBJ2-3, the full variable domain is GAGVSQSPRYKVTKRGQDVALRCDPISGHVSLYWYRQALGQGPEFLTYFNYEAQQDKSGLPNDRFSAERPEGSISTLTIQRTEQRDSAMYRCASSLGVGDETDTQYFGPGTRLTVL.

The V and J genes are TRBV6-2 or TRBV6-3 and TRBJ2-2; possible D gene TRBD2, 6 bases. CDR3 length: 15 amino acids. The V gene's germline CDR1 is MNHEY and CDR2 SVGEGT. Trimming left V 7 bases short and J 2 bases short, with 14 bases between. As DNA, the CDR3 is TGTGCCAGCAACCCTTCGCGGGGCAACACCGGGGAGCTGTTTTTT. It translates to CASNPSRGNTGELFF.

The V call is TRBV29-1, the J call TRBJ2-7; maybe TRBD2 (6 bases). Germline values: CDR1 SQVTM, CDR2 ANQGSEA. This CDR3 is built from 15 residues. Trimming removed 4 bases from V and 2 bases from J, with 18 bases in between. The CDR3 DNA reads TGCAGCGTTGGGGTTCCGAGCGGGCCAGCCTACGAGCAGTACTTC. This codes for CSVGVPSGPAYEQYF.

This chain links TRBV10-3 with TRBJ2-4, with 12 bases aligning to TRBD2. The CDR3 has 15 residues. V gave up 5 bases and J gave up 4 bases; unmatched junction bases: 3. Per germline, CDR1 ENHRY and CDR2 SYGVKD. Here the CDR3 reads CAISKGTSGKNIQYF. Here the CDR3 DNA reads TGTGCCATCAGTAAGGGGACTAGCGGGAAAAACATTCAGTACTTC.

CDR3 sequence: CASSFGQGLSTDTQYF. As DNA, the CDR3 is TGTGCCAGCAGCTTTGGTCAGGGGTTGAGCACAGATACGCAGTATTTT. This chain connects TRBV13 to TRBJ2-3; possible D gene TRBD1, 6 bases. This CDR3 is built from 16 residues. V gave up 3 bases and J gave up 0 bases, with 13 bases separating them. Germline CDR1 PRHDT, CDR2 FYEKMQ (reference sequence).

The chain couples TRBV9 to TRBJ2-3, with D perhaps TRBD2 (7 bases). Germline CDR1 and CDR2: SGDLS and YYNGEE. CDR3 length equals 16 residues. The V end was cut by 4 bases, the J end by 2 bases, with 17 bases between. CDR3 amino acids: CASSPSGGGFTDTQYF. CDR3 DNA: TGTGCCAGCAGCCCCAGTGGGGGGGGCTTCACAGATACGCAGTATTTT.

A remark on this clone: Other DNA sequences within the sample encode an identical CDR3. V and J are TRBV27 and TRBJ2-7; 9 bases are a match to TRBD1. The V gene's germline CDR1 is MNHEY and CDR2 SMNVEV (reference sequence). CDR3 length: 14 residues. J lost 1 base, V lost 2 bases, and 0 bases had no gene match. The CDR3 nucleotides read TGTGCCAGCAGTTTAGGGACAGGGTCCTACGAGCAGTACTTC. Translated: CASSLGTGSYEQYF.

The J gene is TRBJ2-5, the V gene TRBV19; TRBD1 aligns across 8 bases. J gave up 1 base and V 4 bases, and 5 bases lay outside the gene matches. CDR3 length: 15 amino acids. The V gene's germline CDR1 is LNHDA and CDR2 SQIVND (reference sequence). DNA for the CDR3: TGTGCCAGTAGTACCCGGACAGGGCCCCAAGAGACCCAGTACTTC. Translated, it gives CASSTRTGPQETQYF.

V usage is TRBV6-5 and J usage is TRBJ2-7; no firm D call. The V end was cut by 4 bases, the J end by 0 bases, with 16 bases between. Germline-derived CDR1 and CDR2 are MNHEY and SVGAGI. There are 16 residues in the CDR3. CDR3 bases: TGTGCCAGCAGTTCGTTAGGTGAGGCGAACTCCTACGAGCAGTACTTC. Translation: CASSSLGEANSYEQYF.

The CDR3 bases are TGTGCCAGCAGCTTGGTTTGGACGGCCTCCTACGAGCAGTACTTC. This encodes CASSLVWTASYEQYF. J is TRBJ2-7 and V is TRBV5-6, with D uncertain. The germline V gene encodes CDR1 SGHDT and CDR2 YYEEEE. CDR3 length: 15 amino acids. Trimming cost V 0 bases and J 0 bases, with 10 bases left between them.

This rearrangement joins TRBV6-4 to TRBJ2-1, with 7 bases that match TRBD2. Germline values: CDR1 MRHNA, CDR2 SNTAGT. Trimming took 2 bases from V and 8 from J; bases not matched to a gene: 9. The CDR3 contains 15 residues. The CDR3 spells CASSDGAGAPDEQFF. CDR3 in DNA: TGTGCCAGCAGTGACGGCGCGGGAGCGCCGGATGAGCAGTTCTTC.

This sequence joins TRBV19 and TRBJ1-1, with D unresolved. The CDR3 is 13 residues long. CDR1 LNHDA and CDR2 SQIVND come from the germline V gene (reference sequence). V dropped 5 bases and J dropped 7 bases, with 14 bases sitting between them. CDR3 protein: CASSSRTIFEAFF. CDR3 in DNA: TGTGCCAGTAGTTCCCGGACCATCTTTGAAGCTTTCTTT.

This clone was seen ten or more times. The chain employs TRBV12-3 or TRBV12-4 and TRBJ1-1; D uncertain. The germline V and J ends were trimmed by 3 bases and 1 base, with 6 bases remaining between them. This CDR3 has 13 amino acids. Here the CDR3 reads CASSLGWNTEAFF. The CDR3 DNA is TGTGCCAGCAGTTTGGGGTGGAACACTGAAGCTTTCTTT.

In DNA, the CDR3 is TGTGCCAGCAGTGGGACAGGGCGAACTGAAGCTTTCTTT. It is translated as CASSGTGRTEAFF. The chain couples TRBV2 to TRBJ1-1; 8 nucleotides match TRBD1. With V trimmed by 4 bases and J by 5 bases, 3 bases remained unmatched. Germline CDR1 is SNHLY and CDR2 is FYNNEI. The CDR3 is made up of 13 amino acids.

The chain has TRBV11-3 and TRBJ2-7, with 10 bases fitting TRBD1. V lost 2 bases and J lost 2; bases outside the gene matches: 12. The germline gives CDR1 SGHNT, CDR2 YENEEA. The CDR3 contains 18 residues. DNA for the CDR3: TGTGCCAGCAGCTTATTTATACCGGGACAGGGGAGCCCCTACGAGCAGTACTTC. Amino acids: CASSLFIPGQGSPYEQYF.

V usage is TRBV3-1 (or the pseudogene TRBV3-2) and J usage is TRBJ2-2, with D unclear. The CDR3 has 14 residues. Germline lookup yields CDR1 LGHDT and CDR2 YNNKEL (reference sequence). The V end was cut by 1 base, the J end by 6 bases, with 9 bases between. CDR3 in amino acids: CASSQAPGAGELFF. CDR3 sequence (DNA): TGTGCCAGCAGCCAAGCCCCTGGTGCCGGGGAGCTGTTTTTT.

The chain carries TRBV5-1 and TRBJ2-2; weak D call: TRBD1 (7 bases). Germline-derived CDR1 and CDR2 are SGHRS and YFSETQ. CDR3 length equals 15 residues. Between the trimmed V and J ends, which lost 4 bases and 0 bases, there was a span of 10 bases. The CDR3 is CASSAGQPNTGELFF. In DNA, the CDR3 is TGCGCCAGCAGCGCGGGACAGCCGAACACCGGGGAGCTGTTTTTT.

This chain joins TRBV7-8 and TRBJ1-5; weak D call: TRBD1 (5 bases). This CDR3 spans 14 amino acids. The germline V gene encodes CDR1 SGHVS and CDR2 FQNEAQ. Between the trimmed V and J ends, which lost 2 bases and 5 bases, there was a span of 10 bases. The CDR3 here is CASSLRGQDQPQHF. CDR3 in DNA: TGTGCCAGCAGCTTAAGGGGTCAAGATCAGCCCCAGCATTTT.

The V call is TRBV29-1, the J call TRBJ2-7; perhaps TRBD2 as D (6 bases). The CDR3 is made up of 14 amino acids. Germline loops: CDR1 SQVTM, CDR2 ANQGSEA. V dropped 4 bases and J dropped 2 bases, with 15 bases sitting between them. The CDR3 region has the DNA TGCAGCGTTGTAGGGTCGGGAGTTCCCTACGAGCAGTACTTC. Amino acids: CSVVGSGVPYEQYF.

J is TRBJ1-5 and V is TRBV27, with 9 bases that match TRBD1. Germline lookup yields CDR1 MNHEY and CDR2 SMNVEV (reference sequence). The V gene end was trimmed by 1 base and the J gene end by 2 bases; junction bases not matched to a gene: 12. The CDR3 covers 19 residues. The CDR3, as DNA: TGTGCCAGCAGTTTATTCCGGGACAGGGCGTGGAGGGGCAATCAGCCCCAGCATTTT. Its translation: CASSLFRDRAWRGNQPQHF.